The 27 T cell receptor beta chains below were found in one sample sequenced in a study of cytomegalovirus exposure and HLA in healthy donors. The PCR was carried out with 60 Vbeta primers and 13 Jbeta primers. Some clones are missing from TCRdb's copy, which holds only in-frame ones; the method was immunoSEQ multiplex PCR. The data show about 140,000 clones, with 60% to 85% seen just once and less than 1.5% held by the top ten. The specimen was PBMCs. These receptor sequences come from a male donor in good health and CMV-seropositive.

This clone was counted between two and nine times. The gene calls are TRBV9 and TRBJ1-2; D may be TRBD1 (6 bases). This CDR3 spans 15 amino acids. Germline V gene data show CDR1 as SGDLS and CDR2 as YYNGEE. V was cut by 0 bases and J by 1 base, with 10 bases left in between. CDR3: CASSVAPDSNYGYTF. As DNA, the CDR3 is TGTGCCAGCAGCGTAGCCCCGGACAGTAACTATGGCTACACCTTC.

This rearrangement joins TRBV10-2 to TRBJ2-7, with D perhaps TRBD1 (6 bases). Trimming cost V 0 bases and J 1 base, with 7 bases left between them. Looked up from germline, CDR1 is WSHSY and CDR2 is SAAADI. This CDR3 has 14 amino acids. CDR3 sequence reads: CASSESGGSYEQYF. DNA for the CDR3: TGCGCCAGCAGTGAGTCAGGGGGATCCTACGAGCAGTACTTC.

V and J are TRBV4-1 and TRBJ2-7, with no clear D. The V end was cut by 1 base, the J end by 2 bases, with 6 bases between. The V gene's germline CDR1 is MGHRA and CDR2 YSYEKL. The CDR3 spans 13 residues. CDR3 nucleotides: TGCGCCAGCAGCCAAGGTCCAGCCTACGAGCAGTACTTC. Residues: CASSQGPAYEQYF.

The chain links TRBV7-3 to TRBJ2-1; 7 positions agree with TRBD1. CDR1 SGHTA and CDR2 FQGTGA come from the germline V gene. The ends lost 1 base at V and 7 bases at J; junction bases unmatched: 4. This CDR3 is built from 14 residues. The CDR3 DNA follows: TGTGCCAGCAGCTTAAAAGCAGGGGGAAATGAGCAGTTCTTC. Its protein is CASSLKAGGNEQFF. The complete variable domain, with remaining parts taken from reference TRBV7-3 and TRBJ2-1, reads GAGVSQTPSNKVTEKGKYVELRCDPISGHTALYWYRQSLGQGPEFLIYFQGTGAADDSGLPNDRFFAVRPEGSVSTLKIQRTERGDSAVYLCASSLKAGGNEQFFGPGTRLTVL.

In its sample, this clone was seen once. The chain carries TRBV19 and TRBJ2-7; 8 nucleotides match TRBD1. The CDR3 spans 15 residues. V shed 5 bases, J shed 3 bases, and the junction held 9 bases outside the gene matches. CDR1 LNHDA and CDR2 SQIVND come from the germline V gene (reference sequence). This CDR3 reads CASSPAGTGFYEQYF. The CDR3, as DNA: TGTGCCAGTAGTCCAGCCGGGACAGGCTTCTACGAGCAGTACTTC.

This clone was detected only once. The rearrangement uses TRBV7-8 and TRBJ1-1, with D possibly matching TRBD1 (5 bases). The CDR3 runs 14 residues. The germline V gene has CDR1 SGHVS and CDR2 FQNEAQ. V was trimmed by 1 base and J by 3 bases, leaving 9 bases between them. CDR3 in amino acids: CASSLGGDHTEAFF. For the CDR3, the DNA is TGTGCCAGCAGCTTAGGGGGGGATCACACTGAAGCTTTCTTT.

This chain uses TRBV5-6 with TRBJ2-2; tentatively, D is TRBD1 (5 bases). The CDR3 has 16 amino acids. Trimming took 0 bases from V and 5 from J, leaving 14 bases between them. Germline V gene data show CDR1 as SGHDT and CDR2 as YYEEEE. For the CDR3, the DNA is TGTGCCAGCAGCTTGGACAGGCCCCCACCTACCGGGGAGCTGTTTTTT. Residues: CASSLDRPPPTGELFF.

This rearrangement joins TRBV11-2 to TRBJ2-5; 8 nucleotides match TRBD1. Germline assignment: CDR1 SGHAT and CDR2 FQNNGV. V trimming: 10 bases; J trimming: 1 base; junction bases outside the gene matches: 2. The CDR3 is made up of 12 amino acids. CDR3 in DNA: TGTGCCACCCAGGGGGCCCAAGAGACCCAGTACTTC. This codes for CATQGAQETQYF.

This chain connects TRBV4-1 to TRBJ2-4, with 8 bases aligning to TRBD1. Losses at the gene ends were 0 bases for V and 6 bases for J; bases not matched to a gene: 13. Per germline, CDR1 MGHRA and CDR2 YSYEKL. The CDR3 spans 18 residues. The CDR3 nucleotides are TGCGCCAGCAGCCAAGATTTGCAACTTGGGCAGGGGGCAAACATTCAGTACTTC. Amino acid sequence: CASSQDLQLGQGANIQYF.

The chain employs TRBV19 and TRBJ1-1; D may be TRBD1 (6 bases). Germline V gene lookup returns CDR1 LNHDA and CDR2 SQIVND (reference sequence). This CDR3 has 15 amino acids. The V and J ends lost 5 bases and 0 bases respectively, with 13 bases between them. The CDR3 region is CASSPWTDMNTEAFF. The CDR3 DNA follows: TGTGCCAGTAGTCCCTGGACAGACATGAACACTGAAGCTTTCTTT.

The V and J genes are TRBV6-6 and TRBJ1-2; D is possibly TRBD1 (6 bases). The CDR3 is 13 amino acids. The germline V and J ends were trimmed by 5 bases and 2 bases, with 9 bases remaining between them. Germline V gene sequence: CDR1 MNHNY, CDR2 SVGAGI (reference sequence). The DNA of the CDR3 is TGTGCCAGCAGTGGGGGGGCCAACTATGGCTACACCTTC. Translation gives CASSGGANYGYTF.

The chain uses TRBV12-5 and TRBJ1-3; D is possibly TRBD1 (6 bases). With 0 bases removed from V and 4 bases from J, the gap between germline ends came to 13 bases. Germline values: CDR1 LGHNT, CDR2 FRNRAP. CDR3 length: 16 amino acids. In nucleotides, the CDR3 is TGTGCTAGTGGTTTGGTAATGGCAGGGGTAGGAAACACCATATATTTT. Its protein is CASGLVMAGVGNTIYF.

CDR3 nucleotide sequence: TGTGCCAGCAGCTTAGTAGGGGTTCGGGGGGAGGGACACGAGCAGTACTTC. This gives the protein CASSLVGVRGEGHEQYF. The rearrangement joins TRBV7-2 to TRBJ2-7; 7 bases line up with TRBD2. Losses at the gene ends were 1 base for V and 5 bases for J; bases not matched to a gene: 14. The CDR3 is 17 amino acids. CDR1 is SGHTA and CDR2 is FQGNSA in the germline V gene.

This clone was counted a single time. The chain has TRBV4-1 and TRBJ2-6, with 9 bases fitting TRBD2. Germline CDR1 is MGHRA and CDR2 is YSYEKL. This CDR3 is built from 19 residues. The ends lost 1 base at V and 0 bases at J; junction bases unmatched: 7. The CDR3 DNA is TGCGCCAGCAGCCAAGTTGTCCTAGCGGGGAGCTCTGGGGCCAACGTCCTGACTTTC. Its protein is CASSQVVLAGSSGANVLTF.

The CDR3 DNA reads as TGTGCCAGCAGCCCCCGCGGCCAGGGGACCTACGAGCAGTACTTC. It translates to CASSPRGQGTYEQYF. This chain joins TRBV9 and TRBJ2-7; possible D gene TRBD1, 6 bases. The V end was cut by 4 bases, the J end by 2 bases, with 16 bases between. CDR3 length: 15 amino acids. CDR1 is SGDLS and CDR2 is YYNGEE in the germline V gene.

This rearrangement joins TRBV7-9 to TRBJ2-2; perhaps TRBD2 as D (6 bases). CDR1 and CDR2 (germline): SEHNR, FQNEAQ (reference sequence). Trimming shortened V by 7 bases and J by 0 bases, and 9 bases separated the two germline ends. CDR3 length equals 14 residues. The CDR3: CASKGGANTGELFF. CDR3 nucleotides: TGTGCCAGCAAAGGAGGGGCGAACACCGGGGAGCTGTTTTTT.

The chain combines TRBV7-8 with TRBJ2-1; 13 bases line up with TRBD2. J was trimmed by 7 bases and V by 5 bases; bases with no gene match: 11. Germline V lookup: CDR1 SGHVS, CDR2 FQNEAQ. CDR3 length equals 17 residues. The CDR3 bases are TGTGCCAGCAGCACACAAAGACTAGCGGGAGGTGATAATGAGCAGTTCTTC. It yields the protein CASSTQRLAGGDNEQFF.

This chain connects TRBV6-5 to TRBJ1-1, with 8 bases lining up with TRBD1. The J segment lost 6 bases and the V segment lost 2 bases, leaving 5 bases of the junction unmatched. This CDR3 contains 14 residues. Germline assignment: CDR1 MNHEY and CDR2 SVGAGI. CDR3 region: CASSYSSGGSEAFF. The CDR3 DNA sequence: TGTGCCAGCAGTTACAGTTCAGGGGGCTCTGAAGCTTTCTTT.

The CDR3 is CASSLEGGRGYGYTF. The CDR3, as DNA: TGTGCCAGCAGCTTAGAGGGCGGCAGAGGGTATGGCTACACCTTC. The chain carries TRBV7-9 and TRBJ1-2; D not certain. The CDR3 loop spans 15 amino acids. The V and J ends lost 1 base and 5 bases respectively, with 14 bases between them. Germline loops: CDR1 SEHNR, CDR2 FQNEAQ (reference sequence).

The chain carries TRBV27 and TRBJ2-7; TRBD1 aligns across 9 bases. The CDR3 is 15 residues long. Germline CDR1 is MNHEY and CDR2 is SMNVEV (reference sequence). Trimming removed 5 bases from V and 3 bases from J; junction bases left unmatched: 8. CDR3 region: CASSLGTGPYYEQYF. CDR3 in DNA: TGTGCCAGCAGTCTTGGGACAGGGCCTTACTACGAGCAGTACTTC.

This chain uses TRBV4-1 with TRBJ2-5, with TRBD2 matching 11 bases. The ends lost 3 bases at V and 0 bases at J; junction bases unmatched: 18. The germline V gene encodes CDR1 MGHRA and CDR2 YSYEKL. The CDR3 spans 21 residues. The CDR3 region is CASSHHSGRASLGVDQETQYF. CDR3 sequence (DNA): TGCGCCAGCAGCCACCATAGCGGGAGGGCGTCTCTTGGTGTCGACCAAGAGACCCAGTACTTC.

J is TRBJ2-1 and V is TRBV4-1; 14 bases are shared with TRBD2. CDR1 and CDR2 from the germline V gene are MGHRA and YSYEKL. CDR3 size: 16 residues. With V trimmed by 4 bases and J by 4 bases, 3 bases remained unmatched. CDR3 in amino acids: CASSPRLAGGYNEQFF. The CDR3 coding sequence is TGCGCCAGCAGCCCCAGACTAGCGGGGGGGTACAATGAGCAGTTCTTC.

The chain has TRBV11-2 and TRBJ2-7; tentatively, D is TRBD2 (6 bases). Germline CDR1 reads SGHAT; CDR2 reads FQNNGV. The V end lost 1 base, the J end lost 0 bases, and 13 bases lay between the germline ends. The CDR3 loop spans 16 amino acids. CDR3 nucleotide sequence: TGTGCCAGCAGCTTAGGGGGACTGCTCTCCTCCTACGAGCAGTACTTC. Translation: CASSLGGLLSSYEQYF.

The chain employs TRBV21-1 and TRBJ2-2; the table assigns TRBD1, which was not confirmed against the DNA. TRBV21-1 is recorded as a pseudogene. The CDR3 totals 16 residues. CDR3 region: CATPPTRQGNTGELFF. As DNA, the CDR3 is TGTGCCACCCCACCAACGCGACAGGGGAACACCGGGGAGCTGTTTTTT.

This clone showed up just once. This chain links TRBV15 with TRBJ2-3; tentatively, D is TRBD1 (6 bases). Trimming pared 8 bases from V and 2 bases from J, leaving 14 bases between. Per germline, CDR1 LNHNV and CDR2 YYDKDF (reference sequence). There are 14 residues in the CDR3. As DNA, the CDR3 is TGTGCCACCCGCGCCGGACAGAACACAGATACGCAGTATTTT. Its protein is CATRAGQNTDTQYF.

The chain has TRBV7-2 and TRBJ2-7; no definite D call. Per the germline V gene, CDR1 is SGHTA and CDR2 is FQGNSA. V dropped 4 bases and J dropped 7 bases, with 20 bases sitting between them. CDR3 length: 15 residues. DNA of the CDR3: TGTGCCAGCAGCTCCCAGCGCCGGCAAAGTTCGGAGCAGTACTTC. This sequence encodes CASSSQRRQSSEQYF. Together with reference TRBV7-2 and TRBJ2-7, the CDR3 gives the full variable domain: GAGVSQSPSNKVTEKGKDVELRCDPISGHTALYWYRQSLGQGLEFLIYFQGNSAPDKSGLPSDRFSAERTGGSVSTLTIQRTQQEDSAVYLCASSSQRRQSSEQYFGPGTRLTVT.

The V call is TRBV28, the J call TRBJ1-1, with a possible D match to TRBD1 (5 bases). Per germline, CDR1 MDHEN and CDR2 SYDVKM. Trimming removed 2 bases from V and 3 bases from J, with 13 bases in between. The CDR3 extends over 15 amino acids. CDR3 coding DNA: TGTGCCAGCAGTTTACCCGGGGGGGTGGACACTGAAGCTTTCTTT. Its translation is CASSLPGGVDTEAFF. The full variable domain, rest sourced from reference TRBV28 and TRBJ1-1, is DVKVTQSSRYLVKRTGEKVFLECVQDMDHENMFWYRQDPGLGLRLIYFSYDVKMKEKGDIPEGYSVSREKKERFSLILESASTNQTSMYLCASSLPGGVDTEAFFGQGTRLTVV.